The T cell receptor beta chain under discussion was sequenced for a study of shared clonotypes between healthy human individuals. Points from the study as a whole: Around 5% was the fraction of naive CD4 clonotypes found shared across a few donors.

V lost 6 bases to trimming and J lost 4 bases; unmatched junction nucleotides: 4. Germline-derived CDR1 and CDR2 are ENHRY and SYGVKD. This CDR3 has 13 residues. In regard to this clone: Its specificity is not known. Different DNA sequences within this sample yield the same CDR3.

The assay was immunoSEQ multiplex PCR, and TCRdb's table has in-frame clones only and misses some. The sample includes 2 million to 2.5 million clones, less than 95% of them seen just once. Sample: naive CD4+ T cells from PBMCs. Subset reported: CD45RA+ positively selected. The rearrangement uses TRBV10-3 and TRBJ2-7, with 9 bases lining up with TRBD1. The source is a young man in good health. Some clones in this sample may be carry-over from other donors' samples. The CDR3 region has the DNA TGTGCCATCAGCGGGACAGGGAATTACGAGCAGTACTTC. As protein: CAISGTGNYEQYF.